These T cell receptor beta chains were read from a single sample in a study of T-cell memory formation after mild COVID-19. In TCRdb, the 5' RACE reads were re-called with MiXCR into one record per CDR3 protein. The sample includes about 210,000 distinct CDR3 sequences, 25% to 35% of them seen just once. Sequencing was done on a sample of PBMCs or a T cell subset sorted from them (not recorded which). These receptors were obtained from an adult woman who had mild COVID-19 (a few samples of this study predate the infection). Cell type and time point are not known. CDR3s include the opening cysteine and the closing phenylalanine or tryptophan. A D gene is named only where the DNA matches it firmly. Rows give clone size only sometimes, using once, few, many, or a class for an expanded clone.

NA,few,TRBV20-1,TRBJ2-3,TGCAGTGCTCGGGACTGGTCGAATAACACAGATACGCAGTATTTT,CSARDWSNNTDTQYF
NA,once,TRBV20-1,TRBJ1-1,TGCAGTGCTACTAACTGGGTTATGAACACTGAAGCTTTATTT,CSATNWVMNTEALF
NA,NA,TRBV6-5,TRBJ1-6,TGTGCCAGCAGTTACTCGGACGGCAGGAACTCACCCCTCCACTTT,CASSYSDGRNSPLHF
NA,few,TRBV2,TRBJ2-3,TGTGCCAGCAGTGACGAAACAGATACGCAGTATTTT,CASSDETDTQYF
NA,NA,TRBV12-3/TRBV12-4,TRBJ2-7,TGTGCCAGCAGTCAGAGATCGGCTAAAGTCTACGAGCAGTACTTC,CASSQRSAKVYEQYF
NA,few,TRBV5-1,TRBJ1-2,TGCGCCAGCAGCGTAGTACAGGCAGCTGATATCGGTGGCTACACCTTC,CASSVVQAADIGGYTF
NA,NA,TRBV7-9,TRBJ2-2,TGTGCCAGCCCTGACTGGGGAAGAGCCACCGGGGAGCTGTTTTTT,CASPDWGRATGELFF
TRBD2,NA,TRBV2,TRBJ2-3,TGTGCCAGCAGTCCTCTTCTAGCGGGGGGGCTGGGCACAGATACGCAGTATTTT,CASSPLLAGGLGTDTQYF
NA,NA,TRBV7-7,TRBJ2-7,TGTGCTAGCAGCCCCGACTCGGCGGACGACTCCTACGAGCAGTACTTC,CASSPDSADDSYEQYF
NA,NA,TRBV4-1,TRBJ1-5,TGCGCCAGCAGCTCCCGACAGGAGCTAGGTCAGCCCCAGCATTTT,CASSSRQELGQPQHF
TRBD1,NA,TRBV5-5,TRBJ1-5,TGTGCCAGCAGCTTTTTATCGGATTCGGGACAGGGGGGGAATCAGCCCCAGCATTTT,CASSFLSDSGQGGNQPQHF
NA,NA,TRBV7-2,TRBJ2-7,TGTGCCAGCAGCTTAGGCGGATGGGAGCAGTACTTC,CASSLGGWEQYF
NA,few,TRBV5-1,TRBJ2-5,TGCGCCAGCAGGAAACCGGGACTGCAAGAGACCCAGTACTTC,CASRKPGLQETQYF
TRBD2,medium-sized,TRBV5-6,TRBJ2-7,TGTGCCAGCAGCGGGGGACTAGCGGGTCGCTTCTACGAGCAGTACTTC,CASSGGLAGRFYEQYF
TRBD2,few,TRBV2,TRBJ2-1,TGTGCCAGCAGTGAAAGCGGACTAGCATACAATGAGCAGTTCTTC,CASSESGLAYNEQFF
NA,NA,TRBV15,TRBJ1-2,TGTGCCACCAGCCCCCAGATAGGGGATGGCTACACCTTC,CATSPQIGDGYTF
NA,few,TRBV20-1,TRBJ2-2,TGCAGTGCTAGAGAGCGGGTGGGGGAGCTGTTTTTT,CSARERVGELFF
TRBD1,NA,TRBV7-2,TRBJ2-4,TGTGCCAGTAGCTTACGGGACAGCCAGCTAGCCAAAAACATTCAGTACTTC,CASSLRDSQLAKNIQYF
NA,NA,TRBV7-9,TRBJ2-3,TGTGCCAGCAGCTTAGCCCTCGGTGATTGGACGTCAGATACGCAGTATTTT,CASSLALGDWTSDTQYF
NA,few,TRBV6-5,TRBJ2-7,TGTGCCAGCAGTTATAGCCCCGGACAGTGGAGCGAGCAGTACTTC,CASSYSPGQWSEQYF
NA,NA,TRBV25-1,TRBJ1-5,TGTGCCAGCAGCGACCGGAGGGATCAGCCCCAGCATTTT,CASSDRRDQPQHF
TRBD1,NA,TRBV27,TRBJ1-6,TGTGCCAGCAGAGCAGTGACAGGACAGGGTTGGAATTCACCCCTCCACTTT,CASRAVTGQGWNSPLHF
TRBD2,NA,TRBV29-1,TRBJ2-3,TGCAGCGTGGCGGGACTAGCGGAAACAGATACGCAGTATTTT,CSVAGLAETDTQYF
TRBD1,NA,TRBV6-6,TRBJ1-1,TGTGCCAGCACCAAGGGGGGCAGGGGGAGTGAAGCTTTCTTT,CASTKGGRGSEAFF
TRBD1,NA,TRBV9,TRBJ1-1,TGTGCCAGCTCAGCCGGGGGACAGAGGATTACTGAAGCTTTCTTT,CASSAGGQRITEAFF